The present T cell receptor beta chain was sequenced within a study of blood T cell repertoires in COVID-19. The germline V gene encodes CDR1 MNHNY and CDR2 SVGAGI (reference sequence). CDR3 size: 14 residues. V shed 6 bases and J 0 bases; nucleotides not matched to a gene: 4. Sequenced by immunoSEQ multiplex PCR; TCRdb stores in-frame clones only, minus some. Of more than 80,000 clones listed, around 88% are singletons. The sequence was obtained from a woman in her fifties or sixties with COVID-19, enrolled during active disease. Material for sequencing was peripheral blood. The rearrangement uses TRBV6-6 and TRBJ1-1, with TRBD1 identical over 7 bases. In DNA form, the CDR3 reads TGTGCCAGCAGGAGACAGGGCTTGAACACTGAAGCTTTCTTT. This sequence encodes CASRRQGLNTEAFF.